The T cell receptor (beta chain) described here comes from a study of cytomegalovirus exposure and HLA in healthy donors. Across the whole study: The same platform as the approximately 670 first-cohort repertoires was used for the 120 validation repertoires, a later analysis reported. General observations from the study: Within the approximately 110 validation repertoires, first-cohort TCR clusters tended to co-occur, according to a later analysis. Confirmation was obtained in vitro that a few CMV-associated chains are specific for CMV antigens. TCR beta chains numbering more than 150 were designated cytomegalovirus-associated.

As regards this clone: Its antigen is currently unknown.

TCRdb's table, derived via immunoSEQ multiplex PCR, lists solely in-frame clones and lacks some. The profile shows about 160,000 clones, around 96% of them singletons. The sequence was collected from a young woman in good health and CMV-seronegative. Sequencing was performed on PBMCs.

This CDR3 is CASSLDGAGGHNEQFF. The DNA of the CDR3 is TGTGCCAGCAGCTTAGATGGGGCAGGGGGCCACAATGAGCAGTTCTTC. The chain employs TRBV11-3 and TRBJ2-1; 8 bases agree with TRBD1. This CDR3 region has 16 residues. Unmatched junction bases numbered 6, after V lost 0 bases and J lost 5 bases. Germline values: CDR1 SGHNT, CDR2 YENEEA.